This T cell receptor (beta chain) was identified during a study of T cells in narcolepsy. Broader study findings: No autoreactive T cell clone sequences appeared in some memory CD4+ repertoires. Autoreactive clonotypes reportedly recurred in blood of same and different patients, not controls.

The data were produced by immunoSEQ multiplex PCR, yet TCRdb's version contains in-frame clones alone and is incomplete. The sample contains about 33,000 clones, 84% of which appear only once. This clone was counted a single time. Its antigen is unidentified. CDR3 length: 16 amino acids. Germline CDR1 reads SGHTA; CDR2 reads FQGNSA. V dropped 1 base and J dropped 7; count of bases not matched to a gene: 9. V and J are TRBV7-2 and TRBJ2-1; 8 positions match TRBD1. The sample taken for sequencing was CD45RA- memory CD4+ T cells from PBMCs. The sequence came from a human donor with narcolepsy. In DNA, the CDR3 is TGTGCCAGCAGCTTAGTTGTGTTCGACAGGGGAAATGAGCAGTTCTTC. Protein product: CASSLVVFDRGNEQFF.